The next 21 T cell receptor beta chains were all read from a single sample in a study of shared clonotypes between healthy human individuals. Produced via immunoSEQ multiplex PCR; TCRdb's table is partial and in-frame only. The sample records some 2,500,000 clones, 90% to 95% being singletons. Sequencing used naive CD4+ T cells from PBMCs. Regarding subset: CD45RA+ positively selected. These receptors came from a man aged 18 to 30 in good health. Some clones in this sample may be carry-over from other donors' samples.

The V and J genes are TRBV28 and TRBJ1-5; the D is unclear. This CDR3 comprises 17 residues. Germline assignment: CDR1 MDHEN and CDR2 SYDVKM. Between the trimmed V and J ends, which lost 3 bases and 0 bases, there was a span of 15 bases. CDR3 bases: TGTGCCAGCAGTTTTATTCTTAGGGCAGATAGCAATCAGCCCCAGCATTTT. Protein: CASSFILRADSNQPQHF.

In DNA, the CDR3 is TGTGCCAGCAGCTCCGTCATTTCTGGGGCCAACGTCCTGACTTTC. It specifies CASSSVISGANVLTF. The V call is TRBV7-6, the J call TRBJ2-6; D gene uncertain. Germline loops: CDR1 SGHVS, CDR2 FNYEAQ. The CDR3 is made up of 15 amino acids. With 4 bases removed from V and 1 base from J, the gap between germline ends came to 8 bases. Complete variable domain (other parts from reference TRBV7-6 and TRBJ2-6): GAGVSQSPRYKVTKRGQDVALRCDPISGHVSLYWYRQALGQGPEFLTYFNYEAQQDKSGLPNDRFSAERPEGSISTLTIQRTEQRDSAMYRCASSSVISGANVLTFGAGSRLTVL.

The chain joins TRBV2 to TRBJ1-5; TRBD1 is a possible D gene (5 bases). Trimming removed 4 bases at V and 5 bases at J, with 9 bases between. The CDR3 contains 13 residues. Germline assignment: CDR1 SNHLY and CDR2 FYNNEI. The CDR3 spells CASSAEGYQPQHF. CDR3 nucleotides: TGTGCCAGCAGTGCGGAGGGGTATCAGCCCCAGCATTTT.

This clone has just one count. The rearrangement joins TRBV28 to TRBJ2-2; the match to TRBD1 covers 7 bases. Germline trimming cut 3 bases from V and 5 bases from J; bases unmatched to any gene: 3. The germline gives CDR1 MDHEN, CDR2 SYDVKM. The CDR3 runs 14 residues. CDR3 in DNA: TGTGCCAGCAGTTTCTACAGGGGAACCGGGGAGCTGTTTTTT. Residues: CASSFYRGTGELFF.

This sequence joins TRBV6-4 and TRBJ1-2, with 7 bases lining up with TRBD1. The CDR3 consists of 15 residues. V gave up 6 bases and J gave up 5 bases; unmatched junction bases: 12. Germline values: CDR1 MRHNA, CDR2 SNTAGT. The DNA of the CDR3 is TGTGCCAGCAGAGAAATAGGATCCAGGGGGTATGGCTACACCTTC. Translating it yields CASREIGSRGYGYTF.

The rearrangement links TRBV27 to TRBJ1-4; TRBD1 aligns across 7 bases. Germline CDR1 and CDR2: MNHEY and SMNVEV (reference sequence). The V gene end was trimmed by 6 bases and the J gene end by 2 bases; junction bases not matched to a gene: 3. The CDR3 spans 14 residues. The DNA of the CDR3 is TGTGCCAGCAGGCCGACAGGGACTAATGAAAAACTGTTTTTT. Translation: CASRPTGTNEKLFF.

This clone was picked up one time. This rearrangement joins TRBV6-1 to TRBJ1-2; D ambiguous. The CDR3 length is 15 residues. With 1 base removed from V and 4 bases from J, the gap between germline ends came to 13 bases. Germline loops: CDR1 MNHNS, CDR2 SASEGT. The CDR3: CASSEVGRVSYGYTF. DNA of the CDR3: TGTGCCAGCAGTGAAGTCGGCCGGGTCAGCTATGGCTACACCTTC.

In nucleotides, the CDR3 is TGTGCCAGCAGCTTAGTGGACAAAGGGCGTACAGAGACCCAGTACTTC. Amino acid sequence: CASSLVDKGRTETQYF. This sequence joins TRBV11-2 and TRBJ2-5; D is possibly TRBD1 (5 bases). Trimming removed 1 base from V and 4 bases from J, with 16 bases in between. CDR3 size: 16 residues. Germline V gives CDR1 SGHAT, CDR2 FQNNGV.

The count of this clone is one. The rearrangement links TRBV27 to TRBJ2-7; D possibly corresponds to TRBD1 (6 bases). The CDR3 is 14 amino acids. The V end lost 4 bases, the J end lost 2 bases, and 12 bases lay between the germline ends. The germline V gene encodes CDR1 MNHEY and CDR2 SMNVEV (reference sequence). This CDR3 reads CASSSNRAAYEQYF. The CDR3 DNA is TGTGCCAGCAGTTCAAACAGGGCAGCCTACGAGCAGTACTTC.

The chain couples TRBV5-1 to TRBJ2-2; 7 nucleotides line up with TRBD2. After removal of 4 bases from V and 0 bases from J, the junction contained 12 bases not matched to a gene. Germline CDR1 reads SGHRS; CDR2 reads YFSETQ. This CDR3 has 18 residues. This CDR3 is CASSGSRDYLTNTGELFF. CDR3 nucleotide sequence: TGCGCCAGCAGCGGGAGCCGGGACTACCTCACGAACACCGGGGAGCTGTTTTTT. Using reference TRBV5-1 and TRBJ2-2 for the parts outside the CDR3, the full variable domain is KAGVTQTPRYLIKTRGQQVTLSCSPISGHRSVSWYQQTPGQGLQFLFEYFSETQRNKGNFPGRFSGRQFSNSRSEMNVSTLELGDSALYLCASSGSRDYLTNTGELFFGEGSRLTVL.

This rearrangement joins TRBV6-1 to TRBJ1-5; possibly TRBD1 for D (5 bases). V was trimmed by 4 bases and J by 0 bases, leaving 13 bases between them. Germline V lookup: CDR1 MNHNS, CDR2 SASEGT. The CDR3 totals 16 residues. CDR3 amino acids: CASSVAGHYSNQPQHF. The CDR3 DNA is TGTGCCAGCAGTGTGGCGGGGCATTATAGCAATCAGCCCCAGCATTTT.

This clone appeared a single time. The gene calls are TRBV18 and TRBJ2-1; D ambiguous. V was pared by 3 bases and J by 0 bases, with 9 bases between. Germline CDR1 reads KGHSH; CDR2 reads LQKENI. CDR3 length equals 15 residues. For the CDR3, the DNA is TGTGCCAGCTCACCTCGGGCCTCCTCCTACAATGAGCAGTTCTTC. Encoded protein: CASSPRASSYNEQFF. The variable domain in full, with the rest retrieved from reference TRBV18 and TRBJ2-1, is NAGVMQNPRHLVRRRGQEARLRCSPMKGHSHVYWYRQLPEEGLKFMVYLQKENIIDESGMPKERFSAEFPKEGPSILRIQQVVRGDSAAYFCASSPRASSYNEQFFGPGTRLTVL.

The genes are TRBV7-3 and TRBJ2-1, with 9 bases fitting TRBD2. V gave up 10 bases and J gave up 7 bases; unmatched junction bases: 11. The germline gives CDR1 SGHTA, CDR2 FQGTGA. The CDR3 runs to 14 residues. The CDR3 sequence: CATPGREGPNEQFF. CDR3 nucleotides: TGTGCCACCCCGGGGCGGGAGGGCCCAAATGAGCAGTTCTTC.

This sequence joins TRBV4-2 and TRBJ2-7; a possible D gene is TRBD2 (6 bases). Germline values: CDR1 LGHNA, CDR2 YNFKEQ. Trimming removed 5 bases at V and 6 bases at J, with 29 bases between. CDR3 length: 18 amino acids. CDR3 in DNA: TGTGCCAGCAGCTTAAGGGCTCTAAGGGCGGGTTTGGGAGGCGAGCAGTACTTC. It translates to CASSLRALRAGLGGEQYF.

The chain employs TRBV27 and TRBJ2-6, with TRBD1 matching 7 bases. In germline, CDR1 is MNHEY, CDR2 SMNVEV (reference sequence). The CDR3 consists of 18 residues. The ends lost 3 bases at V and 2 bases at J; junction bases unmatched: 10. In nucleotides, the CDR3 is TGTGCCAGCAGTTTGTACCCGGGGACAGTAGCTGGGGCCAACGTCCTGACTTTC. The encoded protein is CASSLYPGTVAGANVLTF.

J is TRBJ2-4 and V is TRBV7-2; D assignment may be TRBD1 or TRBD2 (5 bases each). Between the trimmed V and J ends, which lost 5 bases and 0 bases, there was a span of 20 bases. Germline CDR1 SGHTA, CDR2 FQGNSA. The CDR3 length is 18 residues. The chain's CDR3 is CASSELGDPRLAKNIQYF. The DNA of the CDR3 is TGTGCCAGCAGCGAGCTGGGGGACCCCCGTTTAGCCAAAAACATTCAGTACTTC. Supplemented by reference TRBV7-2 and TRBJ2-4, the full variable domain reads GAGVSQSPSNKVTEKGKDVELRCDPISGHTALYWYRQSLGQGLEFLIYFQGNSAPDKSGLPSDRFSAERTGGSVSTLTIQRTQQEDSAVYLCASSELGDPRLAKNIQYFGAGTRLSVL.

V and J are TRBV7-9 and TRBJ2-5; either TRBD1 or TRBD2 may fit D (5 bases each). The CDR3 sequence is 15 residues long. The V end lost 4 bases, the J end lost 2 bases, and 14 bases lay between the germline ends. Germline V CDR1 and CDR2: SEHNR, FQNEAQ (reference sequence). CDR3 bases: TGTGCCAGCAGCTCACGGGACGGAAGTCAAGAGACCCAGTACTTC. Translating gives CASSSRDGSQETQYF.

This rearrangement joins TRBV7-3 to TRBJ2-5; D is perhaps TRBD1 or TRBD2 (6 bases each). This CDR3 region has 15 residues. The germline V gene has CDR1 SGHTA and CDR2 FQGTGA. Trimming removed 5 bases from V and 2 bases from J, with 15 bases in between. The DNA of the CDR3 is TGTGCCAGCAGCCTATGGAGGGGGAGGCAAGAGACCCAGTACTTC. Translation gives CASSLWRGRQETQYF.

Here the CDR3 reads CAIKTGENTIYF. As DNA, the CDR3 is TGTGCCATCAAGACCGGCGAAAACACCATATATTTT. The chain uses TRBV10-3 and TRBJ1-3, with D unclear. Trimming removed 7 bases from V and 6 bases from J, with 10 bases in between. Looked up from germline, CDR1 is ENHRY and CDR2 is SYGVKD. This CDR3 comprises 12 residues.

J is TRBJ2-7 and V is TRBV9; D might be TRBD1 (5 bases). The V end lost 2 bases, the J end lost 0 bases, and 12 bases lay between the germline ends. The germline CDR1 and CDR2 sequences are SGDLS and YYNGEE. The CDR3 sequence is 15 residues long. The CDR3 coding sequence is TGTGCCAGCAGCGTTACGACAGCCAGCTCCTACGAGCAGTACTTC. This sequence encodes CASSVTTASSYEQYF. The variable domain in full, completed from reference TRBV9 and TRBJ2-7, reads DSGVTQTPKHLITATGQRVTLRCSPRSGDLSVYWYQQSLDQGLQFLIQYYNGEERAKGNILERFSAQQFPDLHSELNLSSLELGDSALYFCASSVTTASSYEQYFGPGTRLTVT.

The CDR3 loop is CASSGQGLTDTQYF. The CDR3 nucleotides read TGTGCCAGCAGTGGACAGGGCCTCACAGATACGCAGTATTTT. The chain employs TRBV25-1 and TRBJ2-3, with 7 bases identical to TRBD1. The V gene's germline CDR1 is MGHDK and CDR2 SYGVNS. The junction had 3 bases not matched to a gene; V was cut back by 4 bases and J by 2 bases. The CDR3 totals 14 residues.